One and the same sample provided the 17 T cell receptor beta chains below, sequenced in a study of T-cell reconstitution after alpha-beta-depleted transplantation in children (TCRdb year 2016). The library relied on PCR. Sequencing took place on an Illumina HiSeq 2500. TCR library preparation used molecular barcoding, with unique molecular identifiers applied to normalize quantification of the TCRbeta repertoire. Through fastp at Q25 and MiXCR, TCRdb rebuilt clones from the public reads, retaining in-frame beta chains. Rows are unified per CDR3 protein, each entry keeping the most common DNA and genes. This sample is represented by 360,000 or so distinct CDR3 sequences; roughly 20% of them were singletons. Jointly, the top ten make up about 3.8% of the sample. Source: PBMCs from the stem cell graft donor, taken from the stem cell graft. All receptors come from a human donor who donated a stem cell graft to a child with acute myeloid leukemia.

The chain uses TRBV10-1 and TRBJ1-4, with unresolved D. CDR1 WNHNN and CDR2 SYGVQD come from the germline V gene (reference sequence). Trimming took off 8 bases at V and 0 bases at J, with 13 bases between the two ends. This CDR3 comprises 15 residues. The CDR3 region is CASPTLGTTNEKLFF. The CDR3 region has the DNA TGCGCCAGCCCGACTCTGGGAACAACTAATGAAAAACTGTTTTTT.

This clonotype has more than one count but fewer than ten. This chain connects TRBV11-2 to TRBJ1-5; D perhaps matches TRBD1 (6 bases). The germline V gene encodes CDR1 SGHAT and CDR2 FQNNGV. The germline V and J ends were trimmed by 5 bases and 3 bases, with 14 bases remaining between them. The CDR3 totals 15 residues. CDR3 sequence: CASSPGHVPNQPQHF. The CDR3 DNA reads as TGTGCCAGCAGCCCGGGACACGTCCCCAATCAGCCCCAGCATTTT. Complete variable domain (other parts from reference TRBV11-2 and TRBJ1-5): EAGVAQSPRYKIIEKRQSVAFWCNPISGHATLYWYQQILGQGPKLLIQFQNNGVVDDSQLPKDRFSAERLKGVDSTLKIQPAKLEDSAVYLCASSPGHVPNQPQHFGDGTRLSIL.

The chain couples TRBV4-2 to TRBJ2-1; 8 nucleotides align to TRBD2. Germline V CDR1 and CDR2: LGHNA, YNFKEQ. The CDR3 sequence is 12 residues long. V dropped 9 bases and J dropped 7; count of bases not matched to a gene: 5. CDR3 protein: CASREGQNEQFF. The CDR3 bases are TGTGCCAGTCGGGAGGGCCAGAATGAGCAGTTCTTC.

This clonotype showed up many times. This rearrangement joins TRBV4-3 to TRBJ2-2, with 9 bases lining up with TRBD2. The V gene's germline CDR1 is LGHNA and CDR2 YSLEER. This CDR3 is 16 amino acids long. Unmatched junction bases numbered 4, after V lost 0 bases and J lost 5 bases. CDR3 amino acids: CASSQEGGRGTGELFF. The DNA for the CDR3 is TGCGCCAGCAGCCAAGAAGGCGGGAGGGGGACCGGGGAGCTGTTTTTT.

This rearrangement joins TRBV28 to TRBJ2-7; TRBD2 aligns across 7 bases. V was clipped by 5 bases and J by 4 bases; unmatched bases: 11. Germline loops: CDR1 MDHEN, CDR2 SYDVKM. This CDR3 spans 15 amino acids. The CDR3 loop is CASSAPLAGEYEQYF. The CDR3 DNA is TGTGCCAGCAGTGCCCCCCTGGCGGGAGAATACGAGCAGTACTTC.

This clonotype occurred many times. The chain recombines TRBV20-1 with TRBJ2-5, with 8 bases fitting TRBD2. V lost 4 bases and J lost 3; bases outside the gene matches: 1. Germline CDR1 is DFQATT and CDR2 is SNEGSKA (reference sequence). This CDR3 comprises 12 residues. Written as DNA, the CDR3 is TGCAGTGCTATACTAGCGGAAGAGACCCAGTACTTC. It yields the protein CSAILAEETQYF.

On this clonotype: A much larger clone lies one base from this, so it may be a read error. The chain couples TRBV20-1 to TRBJ2-1, with a tentative D call TRBD2 (5 bases). The CDR3 contains 15 residues. V shed 4 bases and J shed 5 bases, with 18 bases lying between them. Germline V gene data show CDR1 as DFQATT and CDR2 as SNEGSKA (reference sequence). This CDR3 is CSAKGLFEENNEQFF. The CDR3 region has the DNA TGCAGTGCTAAAGGACTGTTCGAAGAGAACAATGAGCAGTTCTTC.

The chain has TRBV20-1 and TRBJ1-1; D remains unclear. Trimming cost V 3 bases and J 0 bases, with 14 bases left between them. CDR1 and CDR2 from the germline V gene are DFQATT and SNEGSKA (reference sequence). The CDR3 loop spans 15 amino acids. The CDR3 DNA reads TGCAGTGCTAGGCGACACCCACCCCTGAACACTGAAGCTTTCTTT. Encoded protein: CSARRHPPLNTEAFF.

This chain connects TRBV11-2 to TRBJ2-1; 10 nucleotides match TRBD1. The CDR3 sequence is 18 residues long. Losses at the gene ends were 3 bases for V and 2 bases for J; bases not matched to a gene: 10. The germline CDR1 and CDR2 sequences are SGHAT and FQNNGV. In DNA, the CDR3 is TGTGCCAGCAGCTTTGGGGACAGGGGCTCAGCGGCCTACAATGAGCAGTTCTTC. Its protein is CASSFGDRGSAAYNEQFF.

This clonotype was counted at least ten times. The V call is TRBV12-3 or TRBV12-4, the J call TRBJ2-7; 8 bases match TRBD2. CDR3 length: 15 residues. V shed 5 bases, J shed 2 bases, and the junction held 8 bases outside the gene matches. In nucleotides, the CDR3 is TGTGCCAGCAGTCCTCGTATTAGCGGGACCTACGAGCAGTACTTC. Its protein product is CASSPRISGTYEQYF.

There are a few counts of this clonotype. V gene TRBV6-5 combines with J gene TRBJ2-4, with D perhaps matching TRBD2 (6 bases). Trimming took 2 bases from V and 4 from J, leaving 12 bases between them. The V gene's germline CDR1 is MNHEY and CDR2 SVGAGI. The CDR3 has 15 residues. CDR3 in DNA: TGTGCCAGCAGTTACGCGGGGCGCGGGAAAAACATTCAGTACTTC. This sequence encodes CASSYAGRGKNIQYF.

This clonotype showed up many times. The gene calls are TRBV29-1 and TRBJ2-2; TRBD2 matches at 8 bases. The J segment lost 7 bases and the V segment lost 0 bases, leaving 4 bases of the junction unmatched. Germline-derived CDR1 and CDR2 are SQVTM and ANQGSEA. The CDR3 length is 14 residues. The CDR3 sequence: CSVEEAGAGGELFF. Here the CDR3 DNA reads TGCAGCGTTGAAGAAGCGGGAGCGGGCGGGGAGCTGTTTTTT.

The V and J genes are TRBV7-8 and TRBJ2-1; D perhaps matches TRBD2 (6 bases). V dropped 5 bases and J dropped 10 bases, with 15 bases sitting between them. The CDR3 covers 13 residues. Germline assignment: CDR1 SGHVS and CDR2 FQNEAQ. CDR3 in DNA: TGTGCCAGCAGCAAGGGACTCCACGGCGAGCAGTTCTTC. This translates into CASSKGLHGEQFF. Full variable domain (outside the CDR3, taken from reference TRBV7-8 and TRBJ2-1): GAGVSQSPRYKVAKRGQDVALRCDPISGHVSLFWYQQALGQGPEFLTYFQNEAQLDKSGLPSDRFFAERPEGSVSTLKIQRTQQEDSAVYLCASSKGLHGEQFFGPGTRLTVL.

This chain connects TRBV7-3 to TRBJ2-1, with 10 nucleotides matching TRBD1. Trimming took 3 bases from V and 0 from J; bases not matched to a gene: 14. The CDR3 is 20 residues long. Germline CDR1 reads SGHTA; CDR2 reads FQGTGA. The CDR3 sequence is CASSFLPGGQGGSSYNEQFF. The CDR3 DNA sequence: TGTGCCAGCAGCTTCCTTCCAGGAGGACAGGGGGGGAGCTCCTACAATGAGCAGTTCTTC. Drawing the rest from reference TRBV7-3 and TRBJ2-1, the complete variable domain is GAGVSQTPSNKVTEKGKYVELRCDPISGHTALYWYRQSLGQGPEFLIYFQGTGAADDSGLPNDRFFAVRPEGSVSTLKIQRTERGDSAVYLCASSFLPGGQGGSSYNEQFFGPGTRLTVL.

This clonotype was detected only a few times. CDR3 sequence (DNA): TGCGCCAGCAGCCCTCAGCTGGATGAGACCCAGTACTTC. Translated, it gives CASSPQLDETQYF. V and J are TRBV4-1 and TRBJ2-5; D not certain. V was pared by 4 bases and J by 5 bases, with 11 bases between. Germline V gene data show CDR1 as MGHRA and CDR2 as YSYEKL. The CDR3 is 13 residues long.

In this sample, this clonotype turned up a few times. The J gene is TRBJ2-3, the V gene TRBV7-6; unclear D gene. The CDR3 extends over 16 amino acids. V was shortened by 4 bases and J by 2 bases, with 16 bases between the two germline ends. Germline values: CDR1 SGHVS, CDR2 FNYEAQ. CDR3 residues: CASSSLGVENTDTQYF. CDR3 sequence (DNA): TGTGCCAGCAGCTCGTTAGGAGTGGAAAACACAGATACGCAGTATTTT.

The rearrangement uses TRBV2 and TRBJ2-7; 12 bases map to TRBD2. The germline V gene has CDR1 SNHLY and CDR2 FYNNEI. The CDR3 runs 19 residues. J was trimmed by 0 bases and V by 8 bases; bases with no gene match: 17. The CDR3 region is CASCLGAGLAGPSSYEQYF. CDR3 DNA: TGTGCCAGCTGTTTAGGAGCGGGACTAGCGGGTCCGAGCTCCTACGAGCAGTACTTC.